This entry concerns a single T cell receptor beta chain. V was trimmed by 2 bases and J by 7 bases, leaving 15 bases between them. Germline values: CDR1 SGHDT, CDR2 YYEEEE. CDR3 length: 14 residues. Only in-frame clones appear in the TCRdb table, and some are missing; sequencing was by immunoSEQ multiplex PCR. The sample yields over 85,000 clones, 80% to 95% seen once. The data belong to a study of siplizumab effects on memory and regulatory T cells. The J gene is TRBJ1-1, the V gene TRBV5-6; a possible D gene is TRBD1 (6 bases). Sequencing was performed on CD4+ T cells sorted from blood. The receptor comes from a human donor in good health. Here the CDR3 reads CASSLNRAAYEAFF. Written as DNA, the CDR3 is TGTGCCAGCAGCTTAAACAGGGCCGCTTATGAAGCTTTCTTT.